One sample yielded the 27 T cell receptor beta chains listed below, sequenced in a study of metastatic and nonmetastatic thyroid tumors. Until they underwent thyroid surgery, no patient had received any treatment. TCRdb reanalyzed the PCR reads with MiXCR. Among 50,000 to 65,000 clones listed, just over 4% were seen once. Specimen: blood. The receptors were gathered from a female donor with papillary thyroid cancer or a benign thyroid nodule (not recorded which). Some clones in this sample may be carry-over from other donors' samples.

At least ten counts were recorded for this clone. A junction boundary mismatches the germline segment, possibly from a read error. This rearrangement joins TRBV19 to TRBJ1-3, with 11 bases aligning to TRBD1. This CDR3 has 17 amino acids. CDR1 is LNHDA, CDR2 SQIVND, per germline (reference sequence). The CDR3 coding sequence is TGTGCCAGTAGTACTGGGACAGGGGGAAGCTCTGGAAACATCATATATTTT. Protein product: CASSTGTGGSSGNIIYF.

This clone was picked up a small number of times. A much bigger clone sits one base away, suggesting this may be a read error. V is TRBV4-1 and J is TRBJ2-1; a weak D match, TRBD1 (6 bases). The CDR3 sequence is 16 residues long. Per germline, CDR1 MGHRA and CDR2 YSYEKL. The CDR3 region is CASSQRIRGPRNEHFF. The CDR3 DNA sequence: TGCGCCAGCAGCCAACGCATCAGGGGACCCAGGAATGAGCATTTCTTC.

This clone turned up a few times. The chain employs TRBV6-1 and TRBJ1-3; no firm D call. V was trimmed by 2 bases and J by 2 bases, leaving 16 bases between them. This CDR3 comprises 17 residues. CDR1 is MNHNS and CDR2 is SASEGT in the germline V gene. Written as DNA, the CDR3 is TGTGCCAGCAGTGAACGGACTCAGTGGGGTGCTGGAAACACCATATATTTT. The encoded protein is CASSERTQWGAGNTIYF.

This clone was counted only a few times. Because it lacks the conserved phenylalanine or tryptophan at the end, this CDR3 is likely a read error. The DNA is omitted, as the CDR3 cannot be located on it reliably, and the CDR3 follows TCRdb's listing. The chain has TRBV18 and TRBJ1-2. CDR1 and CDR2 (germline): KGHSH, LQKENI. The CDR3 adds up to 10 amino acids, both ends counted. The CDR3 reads CASSPFMEGA.

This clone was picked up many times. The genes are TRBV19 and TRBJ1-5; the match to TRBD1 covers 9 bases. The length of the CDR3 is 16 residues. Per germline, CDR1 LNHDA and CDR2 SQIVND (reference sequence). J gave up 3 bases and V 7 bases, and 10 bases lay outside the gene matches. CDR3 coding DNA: TGTGCCAGTACCGACGACGGGACAGGGTTCAATCAGCCCCAGCATTTT. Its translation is CASTDDGTGFNQPQHF.

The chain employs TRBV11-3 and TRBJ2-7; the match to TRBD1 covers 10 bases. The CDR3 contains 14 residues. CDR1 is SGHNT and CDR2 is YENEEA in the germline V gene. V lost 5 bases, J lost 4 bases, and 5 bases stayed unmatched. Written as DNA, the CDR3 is TGTGCCAGCAGCCCCTGGGACAGGGGTTACGAGCAGTACTTC. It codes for CASSPWDRGYEQYF.

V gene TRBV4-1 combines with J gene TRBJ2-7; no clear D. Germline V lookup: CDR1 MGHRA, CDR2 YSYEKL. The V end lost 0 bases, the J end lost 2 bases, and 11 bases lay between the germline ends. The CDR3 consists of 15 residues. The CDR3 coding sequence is TGCGCCAGCAGCCAAGAGGGATACGGACCCTACGAGCAGTACTTC. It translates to CASSQEGYGPYEQYF.

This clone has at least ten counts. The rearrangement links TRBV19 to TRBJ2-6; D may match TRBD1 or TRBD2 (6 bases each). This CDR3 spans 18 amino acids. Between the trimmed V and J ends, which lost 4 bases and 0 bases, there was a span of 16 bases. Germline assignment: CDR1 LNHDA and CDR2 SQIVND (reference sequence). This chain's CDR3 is CASSKRGVSVSGANVLTF. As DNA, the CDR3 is TGTGCCAGTAGTAAAAGGGGGGTCTCCGTCTCTGGGGCCAACGTCCTGACTTTC.

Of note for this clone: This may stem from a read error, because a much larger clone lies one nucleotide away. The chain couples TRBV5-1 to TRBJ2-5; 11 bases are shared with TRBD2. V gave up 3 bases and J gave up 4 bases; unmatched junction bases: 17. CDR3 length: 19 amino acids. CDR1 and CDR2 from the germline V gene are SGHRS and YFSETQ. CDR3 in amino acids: CASSSGIAGGPASRETQYF. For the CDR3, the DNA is TGCGCCAGCAGCTCTGGAATAGCGGGAGGGCCTGCCTCGAGAGAGACCCAGTACTTC.

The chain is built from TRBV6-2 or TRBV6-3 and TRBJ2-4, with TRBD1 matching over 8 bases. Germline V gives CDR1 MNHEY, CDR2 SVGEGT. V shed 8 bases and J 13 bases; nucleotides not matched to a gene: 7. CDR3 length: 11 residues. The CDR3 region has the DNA TGTGCCAGCGGAGGACAGGGACCGCAGTACTTC. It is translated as CASGGQGPQYF.

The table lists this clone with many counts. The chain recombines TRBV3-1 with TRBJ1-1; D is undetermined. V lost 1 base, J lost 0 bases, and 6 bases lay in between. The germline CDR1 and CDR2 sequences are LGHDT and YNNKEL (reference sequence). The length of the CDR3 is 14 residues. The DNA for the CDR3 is TGTGCCAGCAGCCAAGGAGTACTGAACACTGAAGCTTTCTTT. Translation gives CASSQGVLNTEAFF.

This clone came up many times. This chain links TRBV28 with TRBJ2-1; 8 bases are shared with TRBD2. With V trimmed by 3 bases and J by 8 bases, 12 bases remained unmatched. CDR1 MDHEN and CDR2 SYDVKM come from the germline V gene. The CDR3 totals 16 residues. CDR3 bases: TGTGCCAGCAGTTTGACCAAAATAGCGGGAAGGCATGAGCAGTTCTTC. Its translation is CASSLTKIAGRHEQFF.

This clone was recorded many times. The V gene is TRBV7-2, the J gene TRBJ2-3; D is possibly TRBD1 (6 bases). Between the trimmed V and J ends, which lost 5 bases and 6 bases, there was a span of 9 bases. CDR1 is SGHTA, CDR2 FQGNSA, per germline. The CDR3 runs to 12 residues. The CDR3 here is CASSPQGDTQYF. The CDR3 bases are TGTGCCAGCAGCCCGCAGGGGGATACGCAGTATTTT.

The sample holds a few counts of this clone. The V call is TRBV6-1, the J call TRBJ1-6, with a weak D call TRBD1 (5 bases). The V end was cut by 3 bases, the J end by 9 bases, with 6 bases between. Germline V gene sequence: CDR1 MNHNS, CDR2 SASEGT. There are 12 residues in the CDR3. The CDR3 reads CASSDRGSPLHF. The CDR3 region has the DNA TGTGCCAGCAGTGATAGGGGTTCACCCCTCCACTTT.

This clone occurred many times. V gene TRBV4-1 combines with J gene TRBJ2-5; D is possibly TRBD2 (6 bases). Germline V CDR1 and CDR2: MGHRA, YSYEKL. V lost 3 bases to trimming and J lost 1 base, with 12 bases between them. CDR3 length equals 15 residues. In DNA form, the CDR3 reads TGCGCCAGCAGCCATGAGGGACTGCTCCAAGAGACCCAGTACTTC. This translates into CASSHEGLLQETQYF.

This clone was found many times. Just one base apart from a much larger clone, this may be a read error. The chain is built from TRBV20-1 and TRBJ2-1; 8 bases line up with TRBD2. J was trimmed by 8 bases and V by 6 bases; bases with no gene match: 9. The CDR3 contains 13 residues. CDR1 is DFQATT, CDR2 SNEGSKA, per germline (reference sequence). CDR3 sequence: CSANSGSYDEQFF. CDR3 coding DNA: TGCAGTGCGAACAGCGGGAGTTACGATGAGCAGTTCTTC.

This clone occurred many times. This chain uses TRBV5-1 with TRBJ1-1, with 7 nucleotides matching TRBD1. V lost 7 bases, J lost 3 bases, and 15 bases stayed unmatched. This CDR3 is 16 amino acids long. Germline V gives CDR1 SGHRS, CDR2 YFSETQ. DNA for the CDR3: TGCGCCAGCTACCCGGTGGGGGGGGACAGACACACTGAAGCTTTCTTT. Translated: CASYPVGGDRHTEAFF.

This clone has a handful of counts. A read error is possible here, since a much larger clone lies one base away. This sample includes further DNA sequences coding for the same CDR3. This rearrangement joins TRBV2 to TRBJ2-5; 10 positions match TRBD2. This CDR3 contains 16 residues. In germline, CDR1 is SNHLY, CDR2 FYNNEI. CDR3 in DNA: TGTGCCAGTAGTGAAGGGACTAGCGTACGACAAGAGACCCAGTACTTC. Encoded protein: CASSEGTSVRQETQYF.

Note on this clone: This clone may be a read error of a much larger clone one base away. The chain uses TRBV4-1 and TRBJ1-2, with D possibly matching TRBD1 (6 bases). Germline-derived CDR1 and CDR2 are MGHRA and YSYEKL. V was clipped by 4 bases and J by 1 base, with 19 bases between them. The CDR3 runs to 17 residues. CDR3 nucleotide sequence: TGCGCCAGCAGCCCTCTCTCCTGCCAGGGACATAACTATGGCTACACCTTC. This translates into CASSPLSCQGHNYGYTF.

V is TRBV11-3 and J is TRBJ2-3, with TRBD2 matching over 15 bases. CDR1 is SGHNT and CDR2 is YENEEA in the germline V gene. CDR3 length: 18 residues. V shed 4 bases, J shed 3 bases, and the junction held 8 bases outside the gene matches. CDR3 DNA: TGTGCCAGCAGCTCACCGGGACTAGCGGGAGGCCGGACAGATACGCAGTATTTT. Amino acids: CASSSPGLAGGRTDTQYF. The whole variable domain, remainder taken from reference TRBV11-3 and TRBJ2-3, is EAGVVQSPRYKIIEKKQPVAFWCNPISGHNTLYWYLQNLGQGPELLIRYENEEAVDDSQLPKDRFSAERLKGVDSTLKIQPAELGDSAVYLCASSSPGLAGGRTDTQYFGPGTRLTVL.

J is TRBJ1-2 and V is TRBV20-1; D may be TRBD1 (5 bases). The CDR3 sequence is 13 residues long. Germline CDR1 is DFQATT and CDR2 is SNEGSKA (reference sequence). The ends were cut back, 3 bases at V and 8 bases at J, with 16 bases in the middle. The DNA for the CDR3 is TGCAGTGCTAGCCGGGGGGTGGTGAGGGGCTACACCTTC. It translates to CSASRGVVRGYTF.

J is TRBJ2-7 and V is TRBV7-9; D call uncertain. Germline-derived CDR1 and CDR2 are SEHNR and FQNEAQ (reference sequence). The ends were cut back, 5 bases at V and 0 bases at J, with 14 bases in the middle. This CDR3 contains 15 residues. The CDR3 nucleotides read TGTGCCAGCAGCGGTTTAGTGCCTCGCTCCTACGAGCAGTACTTC. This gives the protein CASSGLVPRSYEQYF.

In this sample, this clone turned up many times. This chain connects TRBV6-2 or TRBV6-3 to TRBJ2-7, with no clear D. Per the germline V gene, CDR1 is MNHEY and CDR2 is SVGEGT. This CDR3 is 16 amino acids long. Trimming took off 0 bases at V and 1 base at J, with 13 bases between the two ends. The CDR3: CASSYSIPTRSYEQYF. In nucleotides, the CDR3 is TGTGCCAGCAGTTACTCGATACCTACCCGGTCCTACGAGCAGTACTTC.

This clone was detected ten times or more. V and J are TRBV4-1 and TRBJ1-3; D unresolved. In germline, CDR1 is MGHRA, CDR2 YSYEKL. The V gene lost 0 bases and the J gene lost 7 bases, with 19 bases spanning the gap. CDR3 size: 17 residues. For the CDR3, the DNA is TGCGCCAGCAGCCAAGAAAATTCGGGTCTACGAGGGAACACCATATATTTT. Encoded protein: CASSQENSGLRGNTIYF.

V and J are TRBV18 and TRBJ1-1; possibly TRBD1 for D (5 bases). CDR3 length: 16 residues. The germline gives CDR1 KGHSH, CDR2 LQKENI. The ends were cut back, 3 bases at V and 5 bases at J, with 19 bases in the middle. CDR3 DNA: TGTGCCAGCTCACCGCCCTCCGGTGGAGGGGATACTGAAGCTTTCTTT. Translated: CASSPPSGGGDTEAFF. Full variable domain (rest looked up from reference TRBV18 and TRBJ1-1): NAGVMQNPRHLVRRRGQEARLRCSPMKGHSHVYWYRQLPEEGLKFMVYLQKENIIDESGMPKERFSAEFPKEGPSILRIQQVVRGDSAAYFCASSPPSGGGDTEAFFGQGTRLTVV.

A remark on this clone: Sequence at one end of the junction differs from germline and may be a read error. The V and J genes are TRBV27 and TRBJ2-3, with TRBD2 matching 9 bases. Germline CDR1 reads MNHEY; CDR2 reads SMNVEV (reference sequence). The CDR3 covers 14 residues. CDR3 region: CASELAGSTATQYF. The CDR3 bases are TGTGCCAGCGAGCTAGCGGGGTCCACAGCTACGCAGTATTTT.

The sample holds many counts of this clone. The CDR3 reads CASSERGGLGNTIYF. The DNA for the CDR3 is TGTGCCAGCAGTGAAAGAGGGGGTCTTGGAAACACCATATATTTT. The rearrangement uses TRBV6-1 and TRBJ1-3; a possible D gene is TRBD1 (6 bases). CDR3 length: 15 residues. CDR1 MNHNS and CDR2 SASEGT come from the germline V gene. V lost 2 bases and J lost 3, with 11 bases in between.